This entry lists 5 T cell receptor beta chains sequenced from one sample in a study of follicular helper T cells after annual influenza vaccination. The protocol was immunoSEQ multiplex PCR, while the TCRdb copy is restricted to in-frame clones and leaves out a portion. The table records thousands of clones, 70% to 90% of them present only once. Time point denoted: 2015-2016 season, pre-vaccination. Sequenced material: CXCR5+ CD38- circulating T follicular helper cells from blood, taken on the day of influenza vaccination. Subset specified: circulating Tfh, non-naive CD4+CXCR5+PD-1+ (ICOS+CD38+ or ICOS-CD38-). The receptors were gathered from an adult who received the influenza vaccine.

This chain joins TRBV28 and TRBJ1-2, with TRBD1 matching 9 bases. Germline CDR1 and CDR2: MDHEN and SYDVKM. Unmatched junction bases numbered 6, after V lost 8 bases and J lost 8 bases. The CDR3 is made up of 12 amino acids. The CDR3 sequence is CASSTGGWGYTF. CDR3 DNA sequence: TGTGCCAGCTCCACAGGGGGCTGGGGCTACACCTTC.

CDR3 nucleotides: TGCGCCAGCAGTGAGGCCCAAGAGACCCAGTACTTC. It yields the protein CASSEAQETQYF. The chain joins TRBV10-1 to TRBJ2-5; no definite D call. The CDR3 is made up of 12 amino acids. Trimming left V 2 bases short and J 1 base short, with 2 bases between. Germline assignment: CDR1 WNHNN and CDR2 SYGVQD (reference sequence).

The chain couples TRBV30 to TRBJ2-2; D call uncertain. Germline CDR1 is GTSNPN and CDR2 is SVGIG (reference sequence). The CDR3 contains 15 residues. Deletions cut 2 bases from V and 1 base from J, with 11 bases between. The CDR3 sequence is CAWSSTTLNTGELFF. CDR3 nucleotide sequence: TGTGCCTGGAGTTCCACTACCTTGAACACCGGGGAGCTGTTTTTT.

The chain carries TRBV5-5 and TRBJ1-3, with 7 bases lining up with TRBD1. CDR1 is SGHKS, CDR2 YYEKEE, per germline (reference sequence). The V segment lost 0 bases and the J segment 0 bases; nucleotides outside the gene matches: 6. This CDR3 is 17 amino acids long. CDR3 residues: CASSLEYRGLSGNTIYF. Written as DNA, the CDR3 is TGTGCCAGCAGCTTGGAATACAGGGGTCTCTCTGGAAACACCATATATTTT.

This clone was recorded once. This chain links TRBV19 with TRBJ2-7; 11 bases match TRBD1. This CDR3 is 15 amino acids long. Losses at the gene ends were 5 bases for V and 3 bases for J; bases not matched to a gene: 6. Germline V gene lookup returns CDR1 LNHDA and CDR2 SQIVND (reference sequence). CDR3 nucleotide sequence: TGTGCCAGTAGTCCCCCCGGGACAGGGGGCTACGAGCAGTACTTC. It translates to CASSPPGTGGYEQYF.